This T cell receptor (beta chain) was obtained from a study of human T cells and chemical hapten exposure. Study-level findings and limits: Alopecia in all donors means immunity may differ from healthy individuals. No alteration of TCRs above 1 in 1000 frequency was seen with DPC sensitization. Among expanded TCRs, significantly more large CDR3 similarity clusters formed than among controls.

The study's library attached unique molecular identifiers to single cDNA molecules. TCRdb processed the RACE reads anew with MiXCR; each CDR3 protein has one entry. The data hold 180,000 or so distinct CDR3 sequences, with around 25% observed a single time. Regarding time point: patch test 3, about 24 weeks after DPC sensitization. Treatment here: therapeutic diphenylcyclopropenone sensitization with weekly scalp DPC. Comments on this clonotype: Its antigen remains unidentified.

Sequencing was performed on whole blood, taken in connection with sensitization to the hapten diphenylcyclopropenone (DPC). The source is a woman aged 40 to 49 with alopecia areata. Some clones in this sample may be carry-over from other donors' samples.

CDR3 region: CASSYGPRQPQHF. The CDR3 nucleotides are TGTGCCAGCAGTTACGGGCCCAGGCAGCCCCAGCATTTT. The rearrangement joins TRBV6-5 to TRBJ1-5; D is unresolved. CDR1 is MNHEY, CDR2 SVGAGI, per germline. Trimming removed 2 bases from V and 7 bases from J, with 9 bases in between. This CDR3 comprises 13 residues.